The sequence of this TCR beta chain was determined in a study of blood T cell repertoires in COVID-19. The V end lost 4 bases, the J end lost 4 bases, and 5 bases lay between the germline ends. The germline V gene has CDR1 MGHRA and CDR2 YSYEKL. The CDR3 consists of 12 residues. Profiled with immunoSEQ multiplex PCR; TCRdb holds only in-frame clones, not every one. The data contain about 340,000 clones, 75% to 90% of them singletons. This chain joins TRBV4-1 and TRBJ1-3, with D hard to call. The sequencing input was peripheral blood. The receptor was derived from a woman between 55 and 75 years old with COVID-19, enrolled during active disease. The CDR3 DNA sequence: TGCGCCAGCAGCCCTCTAGGAAACACCATATATTTT. Residues: CASSPLGNTIYF.